These 8 T cell receptor beta chains came from one sample sequenced in a study of T cell responses to AZD1222 COVID-19 vaccine (dated by TCRdb to the early 2020s). The sample's time point label, decoded: baseline before first vaccination. The method behind the library was the immunoSEQ multiplex PCR assay. Held by TCRdb, this immuneACCESS table contains in-frame sequences only and omits some clones. Under half of the omission traces to an unresolved V gene where checked; the cause of the rest is unknown. This sample has roughly 140,000 clones in its table, and 88% of those were observed once. The ten largest clonotypes hold around 15% of the sample. Sequences were derived from peripheral blood, sampled on day 0 of AZD1222 vaccination. The receptor source for this set is an adult in good health.

The genes are TRBV7-2 and TRBJ1-2; tentatively, D is TRBD1 (5 bases). The V gene's germline CDR1 is SGHTA and CDR2 FQGNSA. The CDR3 spans 16 residues. V was shortened by 11 bases and J by 7 bases, with 29 bases between the two germline ends. DNA of the CDR3: TGTGCCGTTCCCCTCGATTTATGGGGCAGGGTAGGTGGCTACACCTTC. Residues: CAVPLDLWGRVGGYTF.

This chain connects TRBV18 to TRBJ2-7; unclear D gene. Trimming cost V 8 bases and J 3 bases, with 17 bases left between them. This CDR3 has 14 amino acids. Germline CDR1 is KGHSH and CDR2 is LQKENI. CDR3 region: CASTTDSTLYEQYF. Written as DNA, the CDR3 is TGTGCCAGCACAACCGACTCGACCCTCTACGAGCAGTACTTC.

The chain is built from TRBV14 and TRBJ1-6; TRBD1 might be the D (5 bases). Germline CDR1 is SGHDN and CDR2 is FVKESK. V lost 4 bases to trimming and J lost 6 bases, with 10 bases between them. The CDR3 runs to 14 residues. CDR3 bases: TGTGCCAGCAGCCTGGGGGTTTCTAATTCACCCCTCCACTTT. Protein sequence: CASSLGVSNSPLHF. The full variable domain, completed using reference TRBV14 and TRBJ1-6, is EAGVTQFPSHSVIEKGQTVTLRCDPISGHDNLYWYRRVMGKEIKFLLHFVKESKQDESGMPNNRFLAERTGGTYSTLKVQPAELEDSGVYFCASSLGVSNSPLHFGNGTRLTVT.

This clone was seen a single time. The V call is TRBV11-1, the J call TRBJ2-3; 10 nucleotides agree with TRBD2. V was clipped by 4 bases and J by 2 bases; unmatched bases: 3. This CDR3 contains 15 residues. The germline V gene has CDR1 SGHAT and CDR2 FQDESV (reference sequence). CDR3 sequence: CASSSSGGATDTQYF. The CDR3 DNA reads TGTGCCAGCAGCTCAAGCGGGGGGGCCACAGATACGCAGTATTTT.

The chain recombines TRBV11-2 with TRBJ1-2, with TRBD1 matching 12 bases. CDR1 and CDR2 (germline): SGHAT, FQNNGV. This CDR3 region has 15 residues. With 3 bases clipped from V and 7 bases from J, the junction kept 6 bases outside the gene matches. The CDR3 sequence is CASSFYTGQGAGYTF. In DNA, the CDR3 is TGTGCCAGCAGCTTTTACACGGGACAGGGGGCTGGCTACACCTTC.

J is TRBJ2-7 and V is TRBV18; 7 bases are shared with TRBD2. This CDR3 is 15 amino acids long. The germline CDR1 and CDR2 sequences are KGHSH and LQKENI. With V trimmed by 0 bases and J by 1 base, 3 bases remained unmatched. This CDR3 reads CASSPPGRESYEQYF. The CDR3 DNA reads TGTGCCAGCTCACCACCAGGGAGGGAATCCTACGAGCAGTACTTC.

The chain uses TRBV19 and TRBJ2-2; 8 positions match TRBD1. The junction had 5 bases not matched to a gene; V was cut back by 5 bases and J by 3 bases. The CDR3 has 15 residues. The germline V gene has CDR1 LNHDA and CDR2 SQIVND (reference sequence). Here the CDR3 DNA reads TGTGCCAGTAGTCTCAGGGGGCGGGACACCGGGGAGCTGTTTTTT. The encoded protein is CASSLRGRDTGELFF.

The chain joins TRBV4-2 to TRBJ1-1; 7 bases fit TRBD1. The J segment lost 4 bases and the V segment lost 2 bases, leaving 10 bases of the junction unmatched. CDR3 length equals 16 residues. Germline V gene data show CDR1 as LGHNA and CDR2 as YNFKEQ. The CDR3 loop reads CASSQIPQGGGTEAFF. DNA of the CDR3: TGTGCCAGCAGCCAAATCCCGCAGGGGGGCGGCACTGAAGCTTTCTTT.